Below, 32 T cell receptor beta chains from the same sample are listed, as sequenced in a study of cytomegalovirus exposure and HLA in healthy donors. PCR used 60 Vbeta primers and 13 Jbeta primers. Using immunoSEQ multiplex PCR, the repertoire was profiled, and TCRdb retains in-frame clones only, with some absent. The table lists roughly 43,000 clones, 77% of them singletons, with approximately 1.5% in the top ten. Sequencing was carried out using PBMCs. These receptors were taken from a man between 25 and 39 years old in good health and CMV-seronegative.

This clone has just a few counts. The V and J genes are TRBV7-9 and TRBJ1-2; maybe TRBD1 (5 bases). This CDR3 contains 15 residues. The V and J ends lost 1 base and 12 bases respectively, with 21 bases between them. Germline V gene data show CDR1 as SEHNR and CDR2 as FQNEAQ (reference sequence). The CDR3, as DNA: TGTGCCAGCAGCTTAGAGGTGGTCCCCCAGGGTTTCGACACCTTC. Amino acids: CASSLEVVPQGFDTF. The variable domain in full, completed from reference TRBV7-9 and TRBJ1-2, reads DTGVSQNPRHKITKRGQNVTFRCDPISEHNRLYWYRQTLGQGPEFLTYFQNEAQLEKSRLLSDRFSAERPKGSFSTLEIQRTEQGDSAMYLCASSLEVVPQGFDTFGSGTRLTVV.

This clone was found a few times. The chain uses TRBV2 and TRBJ1-5; D possibly corresponds to TRBD1 (6 bases). Per germline, CDR1 SNHLY and CDR2 FYNNEI. The CDR3 length is 14 residues. Trimming cost V 4 bases and J 7 bases, with 14 bases left between them. In nucleotides, the CDR3 is TGTGCCAGCAGTGGATACAGGGAAAGGCAGCCCCAGCATTTT. Protein sequence: CASSGYRERQPQHF.

The chain recombines TRBV5-1 with TRBJ1-1; 8 bases are a match to TRBD1. The CDR3 consists of 17 residues. The germline CDR1 and CDR2 sequences are SGHRS and YFSETQ. Trimming at V came to 0 bases and at J to 0 bases, leaving 7 bases not matched to a gene. CDR3 loop: CASSLAVGTGMNTEAFF. CDR3 coding DNA: TGCGCCAGCAGCTTGGCCGTCGGGACAGGAATGAACACTGAAGCTTTCTTT.

The sample holds one count of this clone. V gene TRBV29-1 combines with J gene TRBJ1-1, with 7 bases aligning to TRBD1. V trimming: 4 bases; J trimming: 0 bases; junction bases outside the gene matches: 8. The length of the CDR3 is 15 residues. In germline, CDR1 is SQVTM, CDR2 ANQGSEA. The CDR3 spells CSVGQGWGMNTEAFF. DNA for the CDR3: TGCAGCGTTGGACAGGGCTGGGGGATGAACACTGAAGCTTTCTTT.

In this sample, this clone turned up a few times. The chain combines TRBV5-5 with TRBJ1-6, with TRBD1 identical over 11 bases. V shed 4 bases and J 6 bases; nucleotides not matched to a gene: 9. Germline values: CDR1 SGHKS, CDR2 YYEKEE (reference sequence). This CDR3 comprises 17 residues. In DNA, the CDR3 is TGTGCCAGCAGCCCCCAGGACAGGGGGCCGGTTAATTCACCCCTCCACTTT. This sequence encodes CASSPQDRGPVNSPLHF.

This chain joins TRBV11-2 and TRBJ1-1, with no clear D. CDR3 length equals 16 residues. Germline values: CDR1 SGHAT, CDR2 FQNNGV. V lost 2 bases, J lost 1 base, and 14 bases lay in between. CDR3 sequence (DNA): TGTGCCAGCAGCTTAAAGGTAGTACAGACGAACACTGAAGCTTTCTTT. Translating gives CASSLKVVQTNTEAFF. Drawing the rest from reference TRBV11-2 and TRBJ1-1, the complete variable domain is EAGVAQSPRYKIIEKRQSVAFWCNPISGHATLYWYQQILGQGPKLLIQFQNNGVVDDSQLPKDRFSAERLKGVDSTLKIQPAKLEDSAVYLCASSLKVVQTNTEAFFGQGTRLTVV.

In its sample, this clone is medium-sized. V usage is TRBV2 and J usage is TRBJ1-4; a weak D match, TRBD1 (5 bases). Looked up from germline, CDR1 is SNHLY and CDR2 is FYNNEI. CDR3 length: 14 residues. V gave up 3 bases and J gave up 4 bases, with 9 bases separating them. CDR3 amino acids: CASSDGRVNEKLFF. The CDR3 nucleotides read TGTGCCAGCAGTGACGGCAGGGTTAATGAAAAACTGTTTTTT.

This sequence joins TRBV25-1 and TRBJ2-2, with D maybe TRBD1 (6 bases). The CDR3 has 15 amino acids. CDR1 and CDR2 from the germline V gene are MGHDK and SYGVNS. The V end was cut by 5 bases, the J end by 6 bases, with 16 bases between. The DNA for the CDR3 is TGTGCCAGCAGTCCGTCAGGGGATTTTTCCGGGGAGCTGTTTTTT. Translation: CASSPSGDFSGELFF.

The V gene is TRBV10-3, the J gene TRBJ1-1; 9 nucleotides line up with TRBD1. The germline V gene has CDR1 ENHRY and CDR2 SYGVKD. The junction had 0 bases not matched to a gene; V was cut back by 3 bases and J by 1 base. The CDR3 sequence is 14 residues long. CDR3 sequence: CAISEQGANTEAFF. The CDR3 bases are TGTGCCATCAGTGAACAGGGGGCGAACACTGAAGCTTTCTTT.

The chain is built from TRBV7-2 and TRBJ2-1; 9 positions match TRBD2. V lost 5 bases to trimming and J lost 10 bases; unmatched junction nucleotides: 21. Germline V lookup: CDR1 SGHTA, CDR2 FQGNSA. This CDR3 has 18 residues. Written as DNA, the CDR3 is TGTGCCAGCAGCCCGGACCTACTAGCGGGTCGGCGCAATGGCGAGCAGTTCTTC. Amino acid sequence: CASSPDLLAGRRNGEQFF.

CDR3 sequence reads: CASSLEAEDAQFF. The DNA of the CDR3 is TGTGCCAGCAGCTTAGAAGCGGAAGATGCACAGTTCTTC. V is TRBV7-2 and J is TRBJ2-1; tentatively, D is TRBD2 (5 bases). V shed 1 base and J shed 13 bases, with 14 bases lying between them. CDR1 and CDR2 (germline): SGHTA, FQGNSA. The CDR3 extends over 13 amino acids.

The rearrangement uses TRBV4-3 and TRBJ1-2; a weak D match, TRBD1 (5 bases). Germline V gene lookup returns CDR1 LGHNA and CDR2 YSLEER. The V gene lost 0 bases and the J gene lost 3 bases, with 17 bases spanning the gap. The CDR3 spans 17 residues. CDR3 DNA sequence: TGCGCCAGCAGCCAAGATAATGGGCAGGGAATGCACTATGGCTACACCTTC. Its translation: CASSQDNGQGMHYGYTF.

In its sample, this clone was seen once. This chain links TRBV6-1 with TRBJ1-4, with 8 bases matching TRBD1. Germline lookup yields CDR1 MNHNS and CDR2 SASEGT. The CDR3 covers 15 residues. The junction had 5 bases not matched to a gene; V was cut back by 1 base and J by 7 bases. CDR3 sequence (DNA): TGTGCCAGCAGTGAAGAACAGGGGGGGAGTGAAAAACTGTTTTTT. Amino acids: CASSEEQGGSEKLFF.

This clone has only one observation. The chain combines TRBV19 with TRBJ2-7, with 7 bases aligning to TRBD2. V dropped 0 bases and J dropped 7; count of bases not matched to a gene: 6. Germline V gene lookup returns CDR1 LNHDA and CDR2 SQIVND (reference sequence). The CDR3 contains 14 residues. The CDR3 sequence is CASSIDLRGLEQYF. The CDR3 bases are TGTGCCAGTAGTATAGATCTGCGGGGACTAGAGCAGTACTTC.

The chain recombines TRBV6-5 with TRBJ2-2; D not certain. Trimming pared 7 bases from V and 6 bases from J, leaving 15 bases between. The CDR3 length is 14 residues. Germline loops: CDR1 MNHEY, CDR2 SVGAGI. The CDR3 region has the DNA TGTGCCAGCACTGTCCACCTAAACGCCGGGGAGCTGTTTTTT. This codes for CASTVHLNAGELFF.

The count of this clone is one. The genes are TRBV4-1 and TRBJ1-4; D is perhaps TRBD1 (5 bases). Trimming cost V 3 bases and J 8 bases, with 19 bases left between them. CDR1 is MGHRA, CDR2 YSYEKL, per germline. The CDR3 sequence is 16 residues long. CDR3: CASSQGDRVFHEKLFF. The CDR3 nucleotides read TGCGCCAGCAGCCAGGGTGACAGAGTGTTTCACGAAAAACTGTTTTTT.

The gene calls are TRBV27 and TRBJ1-5, with D unclear. The CDR3 runs 14 residues. V was trimmed by 5 bases and J by 0 bases, leaving 8 bases between them. Germline assignment: CDR1 MNHEY and CDR2 SMNVEV (reference sequence). CDR3 region: CASSTHYSNQPQHF. DNA for the CDR3: TGTGCCAGCAGTACCCACTATAGCAATCAGCCCCAGCATTTT.

This chain connects TRBV6-1 to TRBJ2-5; D not certain. The CDR3 has 14 residues. Germline V lookup: CDR1 MNHNS, CDR2 SASEGT. V lost 1 base, J lost 2 bases, and 8 bases lay in between. The CDR3 is CASSEVSRQETQYF. The CDR3 nucleotides read TGTGCCAGCAGTGAAGTCAGTCGTCAAGAGACCCAGTACTTC.

The chain combines TRBV7-2 with TRBJ2-7; D ambiguous. CDR3 length: 14 amino acids. Germline assignment: CDR1 SGHTA and CDR2 FQGNSA. Trimming removed 2 bases at V and 3 bases at J, with 11 bases between. The CDR3 coding sequence is TGTGCCAGCAGCTTACTCCGGTACGACTACGAGCAGTACTTC. Amino acids: CASSLLRYDYEQYF.

The rearrangement joins TRBV5-1 to TRBJ1-3; a weak D match, TRBD1 (5 bases). This CDR3 has 16 amino acids. Deletions cut 0 bases from V and 3 bases from J, with 13 bases between. CDR1 and CDR2 (germline): SGHRS, YFSETQ. For the CDR3, the DNA is TGCGCCAGCAGCTTGGAGAGGGGAGGAAGTGGAAACACCATATATTTT. Its translation: CASSLERGGSGNTIYF.

J is TRBJ2-7 and V is TRBV7-6; 10 bases fit TRBD2. The length of the CDR3 is 15 residues. The V and J ends lost 2 bases and 4 bases, in that order; junction bases with no gene match: 5. CDR1 and CDR2 from the germline V gene are SGHVS and FNYEAQ. This chain's CDR3 is CASSLRASGSYEQYF. The CDR3 DNA follows: TGTGCCAGCAGCTTAAGGGCTAGCGGGAGTTACGAGCAGTACTTC.

The V gene is TRBV27, the J gene TRBJ2-7; D may be TRBD2 (5 bases). The CDR3 has 14 residues. V was clipped by 1 base and J by 4 bases, with 11 bases between them. Germline V gene data show CDR1 as MNHEY and CDR2 as SMNVEV (reference sequence). The CDR3 bases are TGTGCCAGCAGTTTATTGGGAGTTGGGTACGAGCAGTACTTC. It yields the protein CASSLLGVGYEQYF.

This clone was recorded only once. The genes are TRBV7-3 and TRBJ1-1, with TRBD1 matching over 8 bases. Germline V gene data show CDR1 as SGHTA and CDR2 as FQGTGA. Losses at the gene ends were 6 bases for V and 1 base for J; bases not matched to a gene: 1. The CDR3 is 13 residues long. CDR3 nucleotide sequence: TGTGCCAGCAGGACAGGGGCGAACACTGAAGCTTTCTTT. It yields the protein CASRTGANTEAFF. Full variable domain (outside the CDR3, taken from reference TRBV7-3 and TRBJ1-1): GAGVSQTPSNKVTEKGKYVELRCDPISGHTALYWYRQSLGQGPEFLIYFQGTGAADDSGLPNDRFFAVRPEGSVSTLKIQRTERGDSAVYLCASRTGANTEAFFGQGTRLTVV.

The chain has TRBV7-2 and TRBJ2-7, with 8 bases fitting TRBD1. J was trimmed by 0 bases and V by 5 bases; bases with no gene match: 3. The length of the CDR3 is 14 residues. From germline, CDR1 is SGHTA and CDR2 FQGNSA. The CDR3 loop reads CASSGDRSSYEQYF. Here the CDR3 DNA reads TGTGCCAGCAGCGGGGACAGGAGCTCCTACGAGCAGTACTTC.

The chain carries TRBV19 and TRBJ2-3; perhaps TRBD2 as D (6 bases). The CDR3 totals 18 residues. The V end was cut by 5 bases, the J end by 5 bases, with 26 bases between. Germline V gene lookup returns CDR1 LNHDA and CDR2 SQIVND (reference sequence). CDR3 protein: CASSLSSGGTSLGDTQYF. The CDR3 bases are TGTGCCAGTAGTTTGAGCTCAGGAGGGACTTCCCTCGGAGATACGCAGTATTTT.

The CDR3: CASSFFRGRDTEAFF. DNA for the CDR3: TGTGCCAGCAGTTTCTTCAGGGGGCGGGACACTGAAGCTTTCTTT. V is TRBV6-6 and J is TRBJ1-1, with TRBD1 identical over 8 bases. The CDR3 runs to 15 residues. The germline V gene has CDR1 MNHNY and CDR2 SVGAGI (reference sequence). V lost 4 bases and J lost 3; bases outside the gene matches: 7.

This sequence joins TRBV5-1 and TRBJ2-7; D is unresolved. Deletions cut 4 bases from V and 1 base from J, with 9 bases between. CDR1 is SGHRS, CDR2 YFSETQ, per germline. The CDR3 totals 13 residues. CDR3 sequence (DNA): TGCGCCAGCAGCCCTCAGGAATCCTACGAGCAGTACTTC. Amino acids: CASSPQESYEQYF. Together with reference TRBV5-1 and TRBJ2-7, the CDR3 gives the full variable domain: KAGVTQTPRYLIKTRGQQVTLSCSPISGHRSVSWYQQTPGQGLQFLFEYFSETQRNKGNFPGRFSGRQFSNSRSEMNVSTLELGDSALYLCASSPQESYEQYFGPGTRLTVT.

This chain links TRBV5-1 with TRBJ2-2, with a tentative D call TRBD1 (6 bases). V was shortened by 2 bases and J by 5 bases, with 16 bases between the two germline ends. Germline V gives CDR1 SGHRS, CDR2 YFSETQ. The CDR3 sequence is 16 residues long. The CDR3 DNA sequence: TGCGCCAGCAGCTTAAGGGACACTCGTGGGACCGGGGAGCTGTTTTTT. It codes for CASSLRDTRGTGELFF.

In its sample, this clone was seen a few times. The chain uses TRBV19 and TRBJ2-1; D might be TRBD2 (6 bases). Germline assignment: CDR1 LNHDA and CDR2 SQIVND (reference sequence). V lost 5 bases and J 4 bases, leaving 15 bases between the germline ends. CDR3 length equals 15 residues. As DNA, the CDR3 is TGTGCCAGTAGTGCCAGAAGCGGGTTTTACAATGAGCAGTTCTTC. Protein product: CASSARSGFYNEQFF.

The genes are TRBV4-2 and TRBJ1-1; the D gene is possibly TRBD1 (5 bases). This CDR3 has 14 residues. Germline V gene sequence: CDR1 LGHNA, CDR2 YNFKEQ. Trimming removed 4 bases at V and 5 bases at J, with 14 bases between. CDR3 nucleotides: TGTGCCAGCAGCCTCCTCAAAGGGGAAACTGAAGCTTTCTTT. Amino acids: CASSLLKGETEAFF.

This chain joins TRBV2 and TRBJ1-4; D is possibly TRBD1 (6 bases). Germline loops: CDR1 SNHLY, CDR2 FYNNEI. V was cut by 8 bases and J by 8 bases, with 15 bases left in between. The CDR3 is 13 residues long. The CDR3 sequence is CASLKGVWEKLFF. The CDR3, as DNA: TGTGCCAGCCTCAAGGGGGTTTGGGAAAAACTGTTTTTT.

The chain carries TRBV5-4 and TRBJ2-7, with 7 bases matching TRBD2. The V segment lost 6 bases and the J segment 5 bases; nucleotides outside the gene matches: 14. The CDR3 contains 15 residues. Germline-derived CDR1 and CDR2 are SGHNT and YYREEE (reference sequence). The CDR3 here is CASTSGGREINEQYF. For the CDR3, the DNA is TGTGCCAGCACCTCGGGTGGGCGGGAGATCAACGAGCAGTACTTC. Together with reference TRBV5-4 and TRBJ2-7, the CDR3 gives the full variable domain: ETGVTQSPTHLIKTRGQQVTLRCSSQSGHNTVSWYQQALGQGPQFIFQYYREEENGRGNFPPRFSGLQFPNYSSELNVNALELDDSALYLCASTSGGREINEQYFGPGTRLTVT.